A single T cell receptor beta chain is shown here with its context. Ten or more counts support this clonotype. Its antigen remains unidentified. No much larger clonotype is one base removed from it; base qualities were not supplied. The sample originates from a study of T cells in Graves' hyperthyroidism and ophthalmopathy (dated by TCRdb to the late 2010s). For context, the study as a whole: Peripheral blood samples were taken at the time of initial diagnosis, prior to any treatment. To identify distinguishing TCR V-J signatures, a discovery cohort of 100 patients was used, comprising some 45 with Graves' ophthalmopathy and some 57 with stable Graves' hyperthyroidism. Thyroid tissue and blood T-cell repertoires from several Graves' hyperthyroidism patients were also compared in the study. The paper reports TCR Vbeta CDR3 sequencing of fewer than 150 peripheral blood samples: 40 to 45 ophthalmopathy, fewer than 80 hyperthyroidism and around 17 progressor patients. For training and testing, the 80 to 100 patients in the discovery cohort were randomly divided in a 7:3 ratio. Following sampling, methimazole starting at 30 mg daily was given to hyperthyroidism patients, and high-dose intravenous methylprednisolone was given to ophthalmopathy patients. Prospective prediction of ophthalmopathy was tested in an independent validation cohort of approximately 19 hyperthyroidism patients and 15 to 17 patients who later progressed to ophthalmopathy. Beyond this particular receptor, the publication reports: Ophthalmopathy was separated from stable hyperthyroidism by a 13 V-J signature model, with 85% to 90% sensitivity and 81% to 82% specificity obtained in cross-validation and 80%/75% obtained in testing. Most expanded thyroid clonotypes (frequency above 0.001) were also detected in blood, suggesting blood repertoires may reflect thyroid immune responses. No statistical method was used to set the sample size in advance, and investigators knew the group allocation. During validation, the model predicted progression to ophthalmopathy a median of roughly 7.1 months ahead of onset, with approximately 71% sensitivity and around 73% specificity.

Stable Graves' hyperthyroidism was defined as the absence of progression to ophthalmopathy over 18 months of follow-up. Hyperthyroidism patients were aged 18 to 65 years and newly diagnosed, with disease duration of less than 2 months. Exclusion was applied to patients with uncontrolled infections, other autoimmune diseases, pregnancy or lactation. Diagnoses relied on clinical symptoms, serum thyroxine and TRAb, thyroid ultrasound and orbital computed tomography. PBMCs were separated from 10 ml of fresh peripheral blood using Ficoll-Paque density gradient centrifugation. Total RNA was extracted with Trizol reagent, and quality was checked on an Agilent 2100 Bioanalyzer. The TCR beta CDR3 regions were amplified from the RNA transcripts. The first round of RT-PCR for the TCR CDR3 was performed with the HTBI primer set and the Qiagen OneStep RT-PCR kit. Libraries were constructed in a second round of multiplex PCR, after which size selection and purification were performed. Libraries were sequenced paired-end with 100 bp reads on an Illumina HiSeq2000. On the study's bioinformatics: SOAPnuke was used to process the raw data, throwing out any read that contained adapters or uncalled bases, had a mean Phred below 15, or lacked an exact constant-primer or identifier match. High-quality paired reads were merged using COPE v1.2.5, and each unique nucleotide sequence was defined as a clonotype. MiTCR v1.1 was used to align clonotypes to the IMGT TRBV, TRBD and TRBJ reference segments. The analysis was restricted to V-J combinations with a frequency above 0.0001, which together covered 99.2% of the repertoires. A TCS score was defined as the ratio of F50 (clonal expansion) to E x V (chaos), with BLOSUM62-based TCRdist applied between CDR3 peptides within each V-J. Welch's t-statistics and random forest reduced roughly 500 V-J features to about 13, which were used in a naive Bayes classifier (R e1071). TCRdb cleaned the public reads at Q25 with fastp, built clones with MiXCR and kept in-frame beta chains. CDR3 protein sequences are deduplicated, and each keeps its most common genes and DNA. These V and J calls are TCRdb output, not the study's own analysis. The sample records about 740,000 distinct CDR3 sequences, about 15% of which are singletons. The ten largest make up about a tenth of the sample.

The sequence derives from a woman aged 18-29 years with Graves' hyperthyroidism. What was sequenced was blood.

The CDR3 protein: CASRGRGEGSIYGYTF. The sequenced DNA is TGTGCCAGTAGGGGACGGGGAGAGGGATCTATCTATGGCTACACCTTC. The rearrangement combines TRBV19 with TRBJ1-2, and possibly TRBD1, on 5 matching bases. V is pared back by 6 bases and J by 4 bases, with 21 bases lying between the germline termini. For CDR1 and CDR2, the germline V gene (reference sequence) lists LNHDA and SQIVND. Counted from cysteine to phenylalanine, this CDR3 has 16 amino acids. Only the CDR3 DNA stays, 48 bases, in frame from base 1.